The next 27 T cell receptor beta chains were all read from a single sample in a study of OX40 agonist ivuxolimab in advanced cancers. The table came from immunoSEQ multiplex PCR; TCRdb's copy has only in-frame clones and leaves some out. The data hold approximately 70,000 clones, with roughly 82% observed a single time. The sequencing used CD4+ or CD8+ T cells sorted from blood, collected in a trial of the OX40 agonist ivuxolimab. The receptors derive from an adult with an advanced solid tumor such as melanoma, head and neck, liver or kidney cancer.

The genes are TRBV6-5 and TRBJ1-5; 7 bases line up with TRBD1. CDR1 is MNHEY, CDR2 SVGAGI, per germline. This CDR3 is 15 amino acids long. The J segment lost 2 bases and the V segment lost 10 bases, leaving 11 bases of the junction unmatched. For the CDR3, the DNA is TGTGCCACCTTAGACAGGGCGGTTGGCAATCAGCCCCAGCATTTT. It specifies CATLDRAVGNQPQHF.

The gene calls are TRBV4-1 and TRBJ2-7; TRBD1 is a possible D gene (7 bases). Trimming left V 1 base short and J 2 bases short, with 18 bases between. CDR3 length equals 17 residues. Germline V gives CDR1 MGHRA, CDR2 YSYEKL. The CDR3 is CASSQGRGAIRAYEQYF. The CDR3 DNA sequence: TGCGCCAGCAGCCAAGGCAGGGGGGCCATCCGGGCCTACGAGCAGTACTTC.

The V call is TRBV11-2, the J call TRBJ2-1; D is possibly TRBD2 (5 bases). Trimming removed 4 bases at V and 3 bases at J, with 13 bases between. Germline CDR1 SGHAT, CDR2 FQNNGV. The CDR3 spans 15 residues. The CDR3 DNA reads as TGTGCCAGCAGCTCCCACGGCGGACTCTACAATGAGCAGTTCTTC. This translates into CASSSHGGLYNEQFF.

This chain links TRBV10-2 with TRBJ1-1; D is unresolved. Between the trimmed V and J ends, which lost 3 bases and 4 bases, there was a span of 6 bases. This CDR3 spans 12 amino acids. Germline values: CDR1 WSHSY, CDR2 SAAADI. The CDR3 sequence is CASSEVFTEAFF. In DNA form, the CDR3 reads TGCGCCAGCAGTGAAGTGTTCACTGAAGCTTTCTTT.

J is TRBJ1-1 and V is TRBV5-1; a possible D gene is TRBD1 (6 bases). This CDR3 contains 13 residues. V lost 5 bases and J lost 1, with 9 bases in between. Germline V gene sequence: CDR1 SGHRS, CDR2 YFSETQ. CDR3 sequence: CASSRTANTEAFF. For the CDR3, the DNA is TGCGCCAGCAGTCGGACAGCGAACACTGAAGCTTTCTTT.

The gene calls are TRBV5-1 and TRBJ2-5; tentative D call: TRBD2 (5 bases). The CDR3 totals 16 residues. V was trimmed by 4 bases and J by 5 bases, leaving 21 bases between them. CDR1 SGHRS and CDR2 YFSETQ come from the germline V gene. For the CDR3, the DNA is TGCGCCAGCAGCCTCGGACTGCTTACCGCCGGGGAGACCCAGTACTTC. Translation: CASSLGLLTAGETQYF.

The chain couples TRBV6-5 to TRBJ1-5; D is unclear. The CDR3 has 14 amino acids. Germline lookup yields CDR1 MNHEY and CDR2 SVGAGI. Trimming left V 6 bases short and J 3 bases short, with 12 bases between. This chain's CDR3 is CASSPGRDNQPQHF. The CDR3 nucleotides read TGTGCCAGCAGCCCCGGACGGGACAATCAGCCCCAGCATTTT.

The rearrangement joins TRBV2 to TRBJ2-7, with D tentatively TRBD1 or TRBD2 (5 bases each). This CDR3 contains 13 residues. Germline CDR1 and CDR2: SNHLY and FYNNEI. Trimming removed 6 bases at V and 4 bases at J, with 13 bases between. In DNA, the CDR3 is TGTGCCAGCAGGACAGCGGCACTTTACGAGCAGTACTTC. Its protein is CASRTAALYEQYF.

The rearrangement joins TRBV30 to TRBJ1-2, with D perhaps matching TRBD1 (6 bases). Per the germline V gene, CDR1 is GTSNPN and CDR2 is SVGIG (reference sequence). The CDR3 spans 17 residues. Trimming removed 4 bases at V and 4 bases at J, with 25 bases between. CDR3 sequence reads: CAWNRPSGAPSSYGYTF. The CDR3 DNA reads as TGTGCCTGGAATCGCCCCTCGGGGGCCCCTTCATCCTATGGCTACACCTTC.

As concerns this clone: This CDR3 is missing its conserved last phenylalanine or tryptophan, likely due to a read error. The V call is TRBV7-9, the J call TRBJ1-5; possibly TRBD1 for D (6 bases). This CDR3 spans 13 amino acids. Per germline, CDR1 SEHNR and CDR2 FQNEAQ (reference sequence). Trimming shortened V by 5 bases and J by 7 bases, and 12 bases separated the two germline ends. CDR3 nucleotides: TGTGCCAGCAGCACCGACAGGCAACAGCCCCAGCATCTT. Translation gives CASSTDRQQPQHL.

This clone was seen a single time. This chain uses TRBV2 with TRBJ1-2; D gene uncertain. Trimming stripped 0 bases from V and 8 bases from J, with 25 bases between. CDR1 is SNHLY, CDR2 FYNNEI, per germline. The CDR3 runs 18 residues. CDR3 nucleotides: TGTGCCAGCAGTGAAGCGGGAGTTCTTGGAGTTTCCTTTGAGGGCTACACCTTC. It specifies CASSEAGVLGVSFEGYTF.

The chain uses TRBV2 and TRBJ1-1, with D unclear. Germline V gives CDR1 SNHLY, CDR2 FYNNEI. The CDR3 loop spans 13 amino acids. V shed 1 base and J shed 4 bases, with 7 bases lying between them. The CDR3 loop is CASSEEFSTEAFF. CDR3 bases: TGTGCCAGCAGTGAAGAATTCAGCACTGAAGCTTTCTTT. The whole variable domain, remainder taken from reference TRBV2 and TRBJ1-1, is EPEVTQTPSHQVTQMGQEVILRCVPISNHLYFYWYRQILGQKVEFLVSFYNNEISEKSEIFDDQFSVERPDGSNFTLKIRSTKLEDSAMYFCASSEEFSTEAFFGQGTRLTVV.

The chain recombines TRBV5-1 with TRBJ2-6, with no clear D. CDR1 SGHRS and CDR2 YFSETQ come from the germline V gene. CDR3 size: 15 residues. V lost 2 bases and J 2 bases, leaving 8 bases between the germline ends. The CDR3 region has the DNA TGCGCCAGCAGCTTTTCCCTAGCTGGGGCCAACGTCCTGACTTTC. It encodes CASSFSLAGANVLTF.

The chain employs TRBV10-3 and TRBJ1-2; D might be TRBD1 (6 bases). Trimming stripped 11 bases from V and 6 bases from J, with 16 bases between. CDR1 and CDR2 (germline): ENHRY, SYGVKD. The CDR3 consists of 12 residues. The CDR3: CAVEGGQDGYTF. CDR3 nucleotide sequence: TGTGCCGTCGAGGGGGGTCAAGATGGCTACACCTTC.

This chain joins TRBV5-1 and TRBJ2-4, with D perhaps assigned TRBD1 or TRBD2 (6 bases each). Germline V gives CDR1 SGHRS, CDR2 YFSETQ. The V end lost 4 bases, the J end lost 7 bases, and 9 bases lay between the germline ends. The CDR3 consists of 12 residues. CDR3 sequence reads: CASSRGGNIQYF. The CDR3 DNA sequence: TGCGCCAGCAGCCGAGGGGGGAACATTCAGTACTTC.

The chain is built from TRBV6-6 and TRBJ1-1; D unclear. Germline V gene sequence: CDR1 MNHNY, CDR2 SVGAGI (reference sequence). The CDR3 is made up of 13 amino acids. Trimming removed 2 bases at V and 4 bases at J, with 8 bases between. Here the CDR3 DNA reads TGTGCCAGCAGTTACAGGGCGTCCACTGAAGCTTTCTTT. Translated: CASSYRASTEAFF.

This chain uses TRBV25-1 with TRBJ2-1, with TRBD1 identical over 8 bases. CDR1 and CDR2 from the germline V gene are MGHDK and SYGVNS. After removal of 6 bases from V and 6 bases from J, the junction contained 4 bases not matched to a gene. This CDR3 is 13 amino acids long. The CDR3 protein is CASRLGQVNEQFF. The CDR3 DNA follows: TGTGCCAGCAGATTGGGACAGGTCAATGAGCAGTTCTTC. The complete variable domain, with remaining parts taken from reference TRBV25-1 and TRBJ2-1, reads EADIYQTPRYLVIGTGKKITLECSQTMGHDKMYWYQQDPGMELHLIHYSYGVNSTEKGDLSSESTVSRIRTEHFPLTLESARPSHTSQYLCASRLGQVNEQFFGPGTRLTVL.

This clone was seen a handful of times. This chain uses TRBV11-3 with TRBJ2-5; 14 nucleotides align to TRBD2. The germline CDR1 and CDR2 sequences are SGHNT and YENEEA. The CDR3 sequence is 18 residues long. J lost 4 bases, V lost 1 base, and 8 bases had no gene match. CDR3 amino acids: CASSLGAGLAGARETQYF. Written as DNA, the CDR3 is TGTGCCAGCAGCTTAGGTGCGGGACTAGCGGGAGCGCGAGAGACCCAGTACTTC.

The J gene is TRBJ1-1, the V gene TRBV10-1, with D tentatively TRBD1 (6 bases). V was trimmed by 10 bases and J by 6 bases, leaving 18 bases between them. This CDR3 region has 13 residues. Germline-derived CDR1 and CDR2 are WNHNN and SYGVQD (reference sequence). CDR3 DNA sequence: TGCGCCACCAGGGGAACAGGCCCCGCTGAAGCTTTCTTT. As protein: CATRGTGPAEAFF.

For the CDR3, the DNA is TGTGCCAGCAGCTTTAGTAGCTCGTCACGCACAGATACGCAGTATTTT. Translated, it gives CASSFSSSSRTDTQYF. The chain joins TRBV7-3 to TRBJ2-3; D unresolved. Looked up from germline, CDR1 is SGHTA and CDR2 is FQGTGA. V dropped 3 bases and J dropped 1 base, with 14 bases sitting between them. The CDR3 covers 16 residues. Using reference TRBV7-3 and TRBJ2-3 for the parts outside the CDR3, the full variable domain is GAGVSQTPSNKVTEKGKYVELRCDPISGHTALYWYRQSLGQGPEFLIYFQGTGAADDSGLPNDRFFAVRPEGSVSTLKIQRTERGDSAVYLCASSFSSSSRTDTQYFGPGTRLTVL.

This rearrangement joins TRBV7-3 to TRBJ1-3; D perhaps matches TRBD1 (5 bases). This CDR3 is built from 14 residues. Germline loops: CDR1 SGHTA, CDR2 FQGTGA. Trimming stripped 3 bases from V and 4 bases from J, with 10 bases between. The DNA of the CDR3 is TGTGCCAGCAGCTTGGGGGGATCGGGAAACACCATATATTTT. Translated: CASSLGGSGNTIYF.

The chain couples TRBV2 to TRBJ1-2; no clear D. Between the trimmed V and J ends, which lost 3 bases and 4 bases, there was a span of 6 bases. The CDR3 is 12 amino acids. CDR1 SNHLY and CDR2 FYNNEI come from the germline V gene. The CDR3: CASSEEGYGYTF. The CDR3 nucleotides are TGTGCCAGCAGTGAGGAGGGCTATGGCTACACCTTC.

V and J are TRBV13 and TRBJ2-1; a possible D gene is TRBD1 (5 bases). Trimming stripped 5 bases from V and 2 bases from J, with 13 bases between. The length of the CDR3 is 15 residues. Looked up from germline, CDR1 is PRHDT and CDR2 is FYEKMQ (reference sequence). CDR3 in amino acids: CASSTPGQTYNEQFF. CDR3 nucleotides: TGTGCCAGCAGCACCCCAGGGCAAACCTACAATGAGCAGTTCTTC.

The CDR3 sequence: CASSLDSTGPAEQYF. The CDR3 DNA reads as TGTGCCAGCAGCTTAGATTCGACGGGACCCGCCGAGCAGTACTTC. V is TRBV11-3 and J is TRBJ2-7; perhaps D is TRBD1 or TRBD2 (5 bases each). Trimming removed 0 bases from V and 6 bases from J, with 15 bases in between. The CDR3 length is 15 residues. Germline V gives CDR1 SGHNT, CDR2 YENEEA.

The gene calls are TRBV2 and TRBJ2-2; D gene ambiguous. V was shortened by 3 bases and J by 1 base, with 6 bases between the two germline ends. This CDR3 has 14 amino acids. The V gene's germline CDR1 is SNHLY and CDR2 FYNNEI. The CDR3 DNA sequence: TGTGCCAGCAGTGAGCAGGAGAACACCGGGGAGCTGTTTTTT. It translates to CASSEQENTGELFF.

This chain connects TRBV6-6 to TRBJ1-4, with D possibly matching TRBD1 (5 bases). The V end was cut by 4 bases, the J end by 6 bases, with 15 bases between. The germline CDR1 and CDR2 sequences are MNHNY and SVGAGI (reference sequence). This CDR3 comprises 15 residues. The DNA of the CDR3 is TGTGCCAGCAGTTCTTCCTGGGACGCGGATGAAAAACTGTTTTTT. It is translated as CASSSSWDADEKLFF.

This clone has just one count. The chain links TRBV7-9 to TRBJ2-7; 10 bases align to TRBD1. This CDR3 region has 16 residues. Per germline, CDR1 SEHNR and CDR2 FQNEAQ (reference sequence). V shed 0 bases and J 5 bases; nucleotides not matched to a gene: 7. CDR3 in amino acids: CASSLAKTGGENEQYF. The CDR3 region has the DNA TGTGCCAGCAGCTTAGCAAAGACAGGGGGCGAGAACGAGCAGTACTTC.